This entry lists 26 T cell receptor beta chains sequenced from one sample in a study of CD8+ T cells in alopecia areata (dated by TCRdb to the late 2010s). Preparation of the library involved the immunoSEQ multiplex PCR assay. RNA was extracted from all samples and reverse transcribed into cDNA, which served as template for TCR sequencing. What TCRdb holds here is the immuneACCESS table cut down to in-frame rearrangements. Part of the clones is not present; checked against another copy, under half of the missing clones reflect an unresolved V gene, and the others are unexplained. This sample includes about 300,000 clones, and none of them was observed just once. 0.9% to 1.5% of the sample rests with the top ten. Cells from pooled mouse cutaneous lymph nodes were stained for CD4, CD8alpha, NKG2D, NKG2ACE and other markers and then sorted on a BD Influx. The material sequenced was CD4+ T cells sorted from a lymph node. The receptors here all came from a C3H/HeJ mouse with alopecia areata. For this strain, the MHC haplotype is H2-k.

Only a few counts were recorded for this clone. Mouse germline and gene names are used. The sequence runs out 4 residues before the end of the CDR3; the remainder is reconstructed from the germline J gene. Within the sample, other DNA sequences also encode this same CDR3. The chain is built from TRBV4 and TRBJ2-3; possible D gene TRBD1, 6 bases. The CDR3 is 15 residues long. Trimming pared 4 bases from V and 0 bases from J, leaving 11 bases between. Germline CDR1 LGHDT, CDR2 YNNKQL (reference sequence). The CDR3 region is CASSFGTTSAETLYF. The part of the CDR3 DNA that was read is TGTGCCAGCAGCTTCGGGACAACTAGTGCAGAA.

The table lists this clone with a few counts. Genes here carry mouse names. Other DNA sequences in the same sample also yield this CDR3. The CDR3 is CASSQDRGNSDYTF. The covered CDR3 bases are TGTGCCAGCAGCCAAGATAGGGGGAACTCC. J is TRBJ1-2 and V is TRBV2, with a tentative D call TRBD1 (6 bases). The CDR3 end is not reached by the read, which stops 4 residues before it; the germline J gene fills it in. The CDR3 sequence is 14 residues long. V was shortened by 0 bases and J by 2 bases, with 7 bases between the two germline ends. Per germline, CDR1 LGHNA and CDR2 YSYQKL.

This clone occurred a few times. Gene names and germline match the mouse. The read comes to an end 4 residues before the CDR3 does, leaving the germline J gene to fill in the end. The chain links TRBV1 to TRBJ2-5; D uncertain. The germline CDR1 and CDR2 sequences are NSQYPW and LRSPGD (reference sequence). V was cut by 0 bases and J by 0 bases, with 7 bases left in between. The CDR3 loop spans 15 amino acids. Incomplete CDR3 DNA: TGCACCTGCAGTGCAGAAACAGTTAACCAAGAC. It codes for CTCSAETVNQD. In full, the CDR3 reads CTCSAETVNQDTQYF.

At least ten counts were recorded for this clone. Germline and genes here are mouse. The missing CDR3 end, 4 residues past where the read stops, is filled in from the germline J gene. The V call is TRBV17, the J call TRBJ2-2; 7 bases are shared with TRBD1. Looked up from germline, CDR1 is MNHDT and CDR2 is YYDKIL. The CDR3 has 16 residues. V was pared by 5 bases and J by 2 bases, with 8 bases of the junction left unmatched. The covered CDR3 bases are TGTGCTAGCAGTGATTACAGGGGAGGGAACACCGGG. Its protein product is CASSDYRGGNTG. The CDR3 in its entirety is CASSDYRGGNTGQLYF.

There are a few counts of this clone. Gene names and germline refer to mouse. The read ends 4 residues before the CDR3 terminus; that terminus is restored from the germline J gene. The chain recombines TRBV31 with TRBJ2-2; 7 bases line up with TRBD2. Losses at the gene ends were 0 bases for V and 4 bases for J; bases not matched to a gene: 5. CDR3 length: 15 amino acids. Per the germline V gene, CDR1 is GKSSPN and CDR2 is SITVG. CDR3 in amino acids: CAWSLGWGITGQLYF. CDR3 bases read: TGTGCCTGGAGTCTCGGCTGGGGGATCACCGGG.

Regarding this clone: Here the gene names and germline are mouse. Read data end 3 residues before the CDR3 end; the end is taken from the germline J gene. The V gene is TRBV13-3, the J gene TRBJ1-6; D perhaps matches TRBD1 (6 bases). TRBJ1-6 is reported as an ORF; its role is uncertain. The CDR3 loop spans 15 amino acids. The V and J ends lost 0 bases and 7 bases respectively, with 11 bases between them. Looked up from germline, CDR1 is NNHDY and CDR2 is SYVADS. CDR3 sequence: CASSDGGARNSPLYF. CDR3 bases read: TGTGCCAGCAGTGATGGGGGGGCGCGGAATTCGCCC.

This clone was found a few times. The gene symbols are mouse symbols. Read data end 4 residues before the CDR3 end; the end is taken from the germline J gene. The chain joins TRBV13-3 to TRBJ1-2; a possible D gene is TRBD1 (5 bases). The CDR3 length is 13 residues. Germline CDR1 and CDR2: NNHDY and SYVADS. V was pared by 1 base and J by 4 bases, with 8 bases between. The CDR3 sequence is CASSDPGISDYTF. The DNA read from the CDR3 is TGTGCCAGCAGTGATCCAGGGATCTCC.

About this clone itself: Here the gene names and germline are mouse. The read falls 4 residues short of the CDR3 end, and the missing part is taken from the germline J gene. Other nucleotide sequences from this sample produce the same CDR3. The chain recombines TRBV5 with TRBJ2-2; D unclear. This CDR3 spans 14 amino acids. Germline V lookup: CDR1 LGHNA, CDR2 YNLKQL (reference sequence). Trimming removed 1 base from V and 1 base from J, with 4 bases in between. This CDR3 is CASSQVGNTGQLYF. The covered CDR3 bases are TGTGCCAGCAGCCAAGTGGGAAACACCGGG.

On this clone itself: Genes and germline are mouse. The read halts 4 residues ahead of the CDR3 end, with the missing end drawn from the germline J gene. The chain carries TRBV31 and TRBJ2-3; 10 nucleotides match TRBD2. There are 15 residues in the CDR3. With 0 bases clipped from V and 4 bases from J, the junction kept 4 bases outside the gene matches. CDR1 and CDR2 from the germline V gene are GKSSPN and SITVG. This chain's CDR3 is CAWSLSGLGSETLYF. Partial CDR3 DNA: TGTGCCTGGAGTCTATCGGGACTGGGGTCAGAA.

This clone was counted between two and nine times. Mouse gene names and germline throughout. The observed sequence ends 4 residues before the CDR3 terminus, with the missing tail filled in from the germline J gene. The V and J genes are TRBV13-1 and TRBJ2-5, with TRBD1 matching over 8 bases. The germline CDR1 and CDR2 sequences are NSHNY and SYGAGN. This CDR3 is built from 13 residues. The part of the CDR3 DNA that was read is TGTGCCAGCAGTGGACAGGGGACGGAC. This gives the protein CASSGQGTD. In full, the CDR3 reads CASSGQGTDTQYF.

This clone came up a few times. Each gene name is a mouse one. With the read ending 4 residues before the CDR3 end, the germline J gene is used to fill in that end. The chain carries TRBV13-3 and TRBJ1-1; D gene ambiguous. Germline V CDR1 and CDR2: NNHDY, SYVADS. Trimming left V 4 bases short and J 0 bases short, with 10 bases between. The CDR3 covers 14 residues. The CDR3 sequence: CASSPLRANTEVFF. Partial CDR3 DNA: TGTGCCAGCAGTCCTCTGAGGGCAAACACA.

Points on this clone: Mouse names are used for the genes. Read sequence stops 4 residues before the CDR3 end, and the germline J gene provides the missing end. This chain connects TRBV13-3 to TRBJ2-7; D is uncertain. The CDR3 runs 13 residues. Trimming left V 4 bases short and J 0 bases short, with 8 bases between. Per germline, CDR1 NNHDY and CDR2 SYVADS. Incomplete CDR3 DNA: TGTGCCAGCAGTAAACAGAGCTCCTAT. It encodes CASSKQSSY. The CDR3 in its entirety is CASSKQSSYEQYF.

On this clone itself: Gene names denote mouse genes. The read terminates 4 residues ahead of where the CDR3 ends, so the germline J gene completes it. Distinct nucleotide sequences in the sample also encode this CDR3. This chain links TRBV13-1 with TRBJ1-2; 9 bases fit TRBD1. V shed 2 bases, J shed 3 bases, and the junction held 2 bases outside the gene matches. The CDR3 spans 14 residues. Germline V CDR1 and CDR2: NSHNY, SYGAGN. Incomplete CDR3 DNA: TGTGCCAGCAGTGAGGGACAGGGCTACTCC. Protein product: CASSEGQGYS. The full CDR3 sequence reads CASSEGQGYSDYTF.

On this clone: Gene names and germline match the mouse. The CDR3 extends 4 residues past the end of the read, so its final part is completed from the germline J gene. The V and J genes are TRBV12-1 and TRBJ2-5; 11 positions match TRBD1. This CDR3 has 15 residues. Germline CDR1 reads SGHSN; CDR2 reads HYEKVE. The CDR3 bases that were read are TGTGCCAGCTCTCTCGGGGACAGGGGGGGGGAC. It encodes CASSLGDRGGD. The CDR3 in full is CASSLGDRGGDTQYF.

This clone was counted only a few times. Germline and genes: mouse. The read is 4 residues too short to cover the CDR3 end, so that end is filled in from the germline J gene. V and J are TRBV13-1 and TRBJ1-2, with a weak D call TRBD1 (6 bases). V was shortened by 0 bases and J by 0 bases, with 12 bases between the two germline ends. This CDR3 spans 16 amino acids. Germline assignment: CDR1 NSHNY and CDR2 SYGAGN. The CDR3 sequence is CASSDARQGTNSDYTF. CDR3 DNA (partial): TGTGCCAGCAGTGATGCAAGGCAGGGGACAAACTCC.

This clone was seen a handful of times. Any gene name here is a mouse gene name. CDR3 DNA (partial): TGTGCCAGCAGTGTGGGGACAGGGAAAGAC. Its protein is CASSVGTGKD. The CDR3, in full, reads CASSVGTGKDTQYF. The chain uses TRBV13-3 and TRBJ2-5; 9 bases align to TRBD1. Read data end 4 residues before the CDR3 end; the end is taken from the germline J gene. CDR3 length: 14 residues. Germline CDR1 NNHDY, CDR2 SYVADS.

Turning to this clone: Gene names are mouse gene names. The missing CDR3 end, 4 residues past where the read stops, is filled in from the germline J gene. The sample contains more than one DNA sequence encoding this CDR3. The chain recombines TRBV13-2 with TRBJ2-7; D possibly corresponds to TRBD1 (6 bases). The CDR3 is 14 residues long. V lost 3 bases and J 0 bases, leaving 10 bases between the germline ends. The germline gives CDR1 NNHNN, CDR2 SYGAGS (reference sequence). Incomplete CDR3 DNA: TGTGCCAGCGGTGGTCAGGGGAGCTCCTAT. It encodes CASGGQGSSY. The full CDR3 sequence reads CASGGQGSSYEQYF.

Comments on this clone: Genes here carry mouse names. The CDR3 end is not reached by the read, which stops 4 residues before it; the germline J gene fills it in. This sample includes further DNA sequences coding for the same CDR3. The chain recombines TRBV13-3 with TRBJ1-2; no clear D. Germline loops: CDR1 NNHDY, CDR2 SYVADS. Deletions cut 5 bases from V and 1 base from J, with 9 bases between. This CDR3 spans 13 amino acids. The CDR3 is CASSPDKNSDYTF. Incomplete CDR3 DNA: TGTGCCAGCAGCCCTGACAAAAACTCC.

About this clone: Gene and germline names: mouse. The missing CDR3 end, 4 residues past where the read stops, is filled in from the germline J gene. V is TRBV19 and J is TRBJ2-2; TRBD2 matches 8 bases. This CDR3 spans 14 amino acids. The germline gives CDR1 FNHDT, CDR2 SITEND (reference sequence). J lost 4 bases, V lost 5 bases, and 4 bases had no gene match. This chain's CDR3 is CASSSGGRTGQLYF. CDR3 bases read: TGTGCCAGCAGCTCTGGGGGGCGCACCGGG.

A few counts support this clone. Genes here carry mouse names. Coverage ceases 4 residues before the CDR3 finishes, and the germline J gene fills in the end. The chain couples TRBV19 to TRBJ2-7; 11 nucleotides agree with TRBD2. The germline gives CDR1 FNHDT, CDR2 SITEND (reference sequence). The CDR3 consists of 14 residues. The CDR3 bases that were read are TGTGCCAGCAGTAAAAGACTGGGGGGGTAT. Its translation: CASSKRLGGY. The full CDR3 reads CASSKRLGGYEQYF.

About this clone: Mouse germline and gene names are used. Read sequence stops 4 residues before the CDR3 end, and the germline J gene provides the missing end. At the DNA level, this CDR3 is encoded by other sequences in the same sample as well. The V gene is TRBV19, the J gene TRBJ1-2, with 7 nucleotides matching TRBD1. V lost 5 bases and J lost 0; bases outside the gene matches: 4. Germline CDR1 and CDR2: FNHDT and SITEND (reference sequence). The CDR3 runs 14 residues. The CDR3 bases that were read are TGTGCCAGCAGCCGGGGACAGACAAACTCC. It encodes CASSRGQTNS. In full, the CDR3 reads CASSRGQTNSDYTF. Looking up the rest from reference TRBV19 and TRBJ1-2 gives the full variable domain: GGIITQTPKFLIGQEGQKLTLKCQQNFNHDTMYWYRQDSGKGLRLIYYSITENDLQKGDLSEGYDASREKKSSFSLTVTSAQKNEMAVFLCASSRGQTNSDYTFGSGTRLLVI.

For this clone: Gene labels here are mouse ones. The CDR3: CASGDALAKTYEQYF. The covered CDR3 bases are TGTGCCAGCGGTGATGCACTGGCAAAAACCTAT. The chain joins TRBV13-2 to TRBJ2-7; D is perhaps TRBD2 (5 bases). The read falls 4 residues short of the CDR3 end, and the missing part is taken from the germline J gene. Trimming pared 0 bases from V and 2 bases from J, leaving 12 bases between. The CDR3 is made up of 15 amino acids. Germline V gene data show CDR1 as NNHNN and CDR2 as SYGAGS (reference sequence).

This clone appeared a few times. Gene names denote mouse genes. The read is 4 residues too short to cover the CDR3 end, so that end is filled in from the germline J gene. Distinct nucleotide sequences in the sample also encode this CDR3. The V call is TRBV13-3, the J call TRBJ2-7; 11 bases fit TRBD2. In germline, CDR1 is NNHDY, CDR2 SYVADS. The CDR3 length is 14 residues. The sequenced CDR3 bases are TGTGCCAGCAGGACCGGGACTGGGGGATAT. Translation: CASRTGTGGY. In full, the CDR3 is CASRTGTGGYEQYF.

A remark on this clone: Each gene name is a mouse one. The read falls 4 residues short of the CDR3 end, and the missing part is taken from the germline J gene. The chain has TRBV1 and TRBJ2-2; the match to TRBD2 covers 12 bases. The CDR3 length is 16 residues. The germline V gene encodes CDR1 NSQYPW and CDR2 LRSPGD (reference sequence). Losses at the gene ends were 3 bases for V and 4 bases for J; bases not matched to a gene: 3. Partial CDR3 DNA: TGCACCTGCAGTGCGACTGGGGGGGCAAGCACCGGG. Translated, it gives CTCSATGGASTG. The full CDR3 protein is CTCSATGGASTGQLYF.

This clone was seen a few times. Genes and germline are mouse. The CDR3 end lies 4 residues beyond the end of the read and is filled in from the germline J gene. V is TRBV5 and J is TRBJ1-1, with 9 bases matching TRBD1. Germline V gene data show CDR1 as LGHNA and CDR2 as YNLKQL (reference sequence). J lost 4 bases, V lost 1 base, and 4 bases had no gene match. The CDR3 totals 15 residues. The CDR3 is CASSQVGQGSTEVFF. CDR3 bases read: TGTGCCAGCAGCCAAGTGGGACAGGGTTCCACA.

Concerning this clone: Gene names follow the mouse nomenclature. The read falls 4 residues short of the CDR3 end, and the missing part is taken from the germline J gene. V is TRBV3 and J is TRBJ2-5, with TRBD2 matching 8 bases. The germline CDR1 and CDR2 sequences are SNHLY and FYNGKV (reference sequence). This CDR3 comprises 15 residues. CDR3 protein: CASSLEGGGRDTQYF. Incomplete CDR3 DNA: TGTGCCAGCAGCTTAGAAGGGGGGGGGCGAGAC.